This TCR beta chain was obtained from a study of CD8 T cells in Susac syndrome. The RNA, about 0.45 to 1 ug, was put through reverse transcription using random hexamers. Each CDR3 protein is one row after TCRdb ran MiXCR on the immunoSEQ multiplex PCR reads. The sample includes 140,000 to 150,000 distinct CDR3 sequences, approximately 94% of them seen just once. This CDR3 spans 14 amino acids. Germline lookup yields CDR1 MNHNS and CDR2 SASEGT. V lost 1 base to trimming and J lost 1 base, with 5 bases between them. The chain links TRBV6-1 to TRBJ1-5; D is unresolved. Sequenced: CD4+ T cells from PBMCs. The TCR comes from a human donor in good health. Written as DNA, the CDR3 is TGTGCCAGCAGTGAAGGGCACAGCAATCAGCCCCAGCATTTT. This codes for CASSEGHSNQPQHF.